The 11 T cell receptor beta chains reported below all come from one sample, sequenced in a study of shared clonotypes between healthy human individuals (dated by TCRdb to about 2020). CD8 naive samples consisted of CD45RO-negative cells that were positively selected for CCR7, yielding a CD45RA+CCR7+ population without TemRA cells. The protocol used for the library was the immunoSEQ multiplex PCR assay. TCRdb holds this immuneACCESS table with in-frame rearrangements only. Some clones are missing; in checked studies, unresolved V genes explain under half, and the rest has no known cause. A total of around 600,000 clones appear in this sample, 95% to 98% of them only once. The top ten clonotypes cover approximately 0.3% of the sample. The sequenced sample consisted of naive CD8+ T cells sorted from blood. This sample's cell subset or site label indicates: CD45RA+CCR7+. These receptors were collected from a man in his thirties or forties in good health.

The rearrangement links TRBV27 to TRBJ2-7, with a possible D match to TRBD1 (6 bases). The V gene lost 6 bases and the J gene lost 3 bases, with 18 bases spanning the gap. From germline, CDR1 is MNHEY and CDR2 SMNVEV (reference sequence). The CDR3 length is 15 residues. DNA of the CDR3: TGTGCCAGCAGACCAGGGACAACTCTCGGCTACGAGCAGTACTTC. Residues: CASRPGTTLGYEQYF.

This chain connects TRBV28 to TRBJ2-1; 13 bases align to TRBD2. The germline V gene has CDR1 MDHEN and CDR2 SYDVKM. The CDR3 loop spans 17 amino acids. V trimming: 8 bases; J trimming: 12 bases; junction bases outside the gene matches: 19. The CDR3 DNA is TGTGCCAGCCGCCCTGGGTACCGACTAGCGGGGGGTTCCCTGCAGTTCTTC. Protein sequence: CASRPGYRLAGGSLQFF.

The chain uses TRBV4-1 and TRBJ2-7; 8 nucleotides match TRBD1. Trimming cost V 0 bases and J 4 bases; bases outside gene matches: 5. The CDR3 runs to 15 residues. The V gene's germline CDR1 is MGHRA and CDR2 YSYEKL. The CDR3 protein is CASSQDWTGIYEQYF. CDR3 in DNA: TGCGCCAGCAGCCAAGATTGGACAGGGATTTACGAGCAGTACTTC.

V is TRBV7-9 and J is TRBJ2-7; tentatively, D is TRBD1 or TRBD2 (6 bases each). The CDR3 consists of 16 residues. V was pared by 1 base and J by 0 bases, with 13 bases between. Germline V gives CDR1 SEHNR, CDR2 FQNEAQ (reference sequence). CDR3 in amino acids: CASSLVRGPRSYEQYF. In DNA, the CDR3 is TGTGCCAGCAGCTTAGTTCGGGGGCCCCGCTCCTACGAGCAGTACTTC.

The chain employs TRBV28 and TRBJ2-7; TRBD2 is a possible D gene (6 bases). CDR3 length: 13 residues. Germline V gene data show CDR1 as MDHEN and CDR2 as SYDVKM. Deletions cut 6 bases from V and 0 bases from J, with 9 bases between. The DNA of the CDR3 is TGTGCCAGCAGGGGGGGAAGCTCCTACGAGCAGTACTTC. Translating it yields CASRGGSSYEQYF.

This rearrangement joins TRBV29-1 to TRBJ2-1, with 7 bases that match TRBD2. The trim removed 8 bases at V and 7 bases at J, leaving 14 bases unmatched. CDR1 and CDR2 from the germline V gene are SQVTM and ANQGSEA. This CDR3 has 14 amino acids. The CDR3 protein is CSSQREGAGNEQFF. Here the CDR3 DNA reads TGCAGCAGTCAAAGGGAGGGCGCTGGAAATGAGCAGTTCTTC.

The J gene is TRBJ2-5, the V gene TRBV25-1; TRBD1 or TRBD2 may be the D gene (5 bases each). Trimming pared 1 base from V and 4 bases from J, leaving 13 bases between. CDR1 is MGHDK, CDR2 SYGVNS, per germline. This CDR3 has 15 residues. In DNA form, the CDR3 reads TGTGCCAGCAGTGAATGGGGGACGGCCGTAGAGACCCAGTACTTC. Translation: CASSEWGTAVETQYF.

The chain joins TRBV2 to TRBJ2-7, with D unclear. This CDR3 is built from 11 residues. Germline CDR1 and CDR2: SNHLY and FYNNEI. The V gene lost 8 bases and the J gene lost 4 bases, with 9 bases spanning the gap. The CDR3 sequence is CASGWGYEQYF. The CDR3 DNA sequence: TGTGCCAGCGGGTGGGGATACGAGCAGTACTTC.

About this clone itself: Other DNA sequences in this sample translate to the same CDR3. CDR3 region: CASSQVLDNEQFF. In DNA, the CDR3 is TGCGCCAGCAGCCAAGTTTTGGATAATGAGCAGTTCTTC. This chain links TRBV4-1 with TRBJ2-1; D is unresolved. Germline CDR1 MGHRA, CDR2 YSYEKL. Trimming left V 1 base short and J 7 bases short, with 8 bases between. The CDR3 consists of 13 residues.

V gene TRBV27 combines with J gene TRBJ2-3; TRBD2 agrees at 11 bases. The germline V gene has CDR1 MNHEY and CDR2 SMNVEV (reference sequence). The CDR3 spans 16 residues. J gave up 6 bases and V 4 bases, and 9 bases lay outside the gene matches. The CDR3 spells CASSSLGTSGGDTQYF. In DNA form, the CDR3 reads TGTGCCAGCAGTTCTCTTGGGACTAGCGGAGGGGATACGCAGTATTTT.

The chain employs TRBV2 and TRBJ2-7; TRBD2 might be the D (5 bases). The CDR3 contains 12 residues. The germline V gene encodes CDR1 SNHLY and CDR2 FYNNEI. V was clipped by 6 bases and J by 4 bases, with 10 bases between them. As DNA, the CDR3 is TGTGCCAGCAGGGACCGGAGGTACGAGCAGTACTTC. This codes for CASRDRRYEQYF.